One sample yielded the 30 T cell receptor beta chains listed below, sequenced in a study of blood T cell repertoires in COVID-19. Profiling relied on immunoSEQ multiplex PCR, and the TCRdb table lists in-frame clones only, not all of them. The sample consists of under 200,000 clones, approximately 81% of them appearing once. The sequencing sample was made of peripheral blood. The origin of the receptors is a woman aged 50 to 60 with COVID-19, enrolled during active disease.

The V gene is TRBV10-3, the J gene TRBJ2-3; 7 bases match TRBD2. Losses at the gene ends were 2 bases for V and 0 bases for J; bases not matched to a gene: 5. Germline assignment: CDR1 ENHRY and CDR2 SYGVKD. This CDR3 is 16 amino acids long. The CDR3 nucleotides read TGTGCCATCAGTGAGCCGGCGGGACTAAGCACAGATACGCAGTATTTT. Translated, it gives CAISEPAGLSTDTQYF.

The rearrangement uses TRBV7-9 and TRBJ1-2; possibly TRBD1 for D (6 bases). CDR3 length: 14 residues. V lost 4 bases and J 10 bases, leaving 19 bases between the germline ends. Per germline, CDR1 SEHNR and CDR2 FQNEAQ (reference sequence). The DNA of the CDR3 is TGTGCCAGCAGCTCATCGGGGACAAGCACTTTCTACACCTTC. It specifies CASSSSGTSTFYTF.

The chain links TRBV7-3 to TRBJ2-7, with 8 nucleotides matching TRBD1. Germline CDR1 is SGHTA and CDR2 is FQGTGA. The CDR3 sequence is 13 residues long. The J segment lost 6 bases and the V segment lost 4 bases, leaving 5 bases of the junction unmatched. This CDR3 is CASSSDRDGEQYF. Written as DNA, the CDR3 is TGTGCCAGCAGCTCGGACAGGGACGGCGAGCAGTACTTC.

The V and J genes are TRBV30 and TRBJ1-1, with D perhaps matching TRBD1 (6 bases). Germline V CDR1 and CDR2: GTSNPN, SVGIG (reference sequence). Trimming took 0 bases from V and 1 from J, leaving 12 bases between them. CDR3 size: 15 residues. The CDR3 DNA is TGTGCCTGGAGTGTACGGGGGGCGGGGAACACTGAAGCTTTCTTT. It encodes CAWSVRGAGNTEAFF. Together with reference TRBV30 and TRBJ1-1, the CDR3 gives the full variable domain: SQTIHQWPATLVQPVGSPLSLECTVEGTSNPNLYWYRQAAGRGLQLLFYSVGIGQISSEVPQNLSASRPQDRQFILSSKKLLLSDSGFYLCAWSVRGAGNTEAFFGQGTRLTVV.

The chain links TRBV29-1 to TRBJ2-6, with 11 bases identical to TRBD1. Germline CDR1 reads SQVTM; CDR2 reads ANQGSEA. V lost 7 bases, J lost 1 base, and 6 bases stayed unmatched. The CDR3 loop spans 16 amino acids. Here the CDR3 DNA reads TGCAGCGCCGAAGGGACAGGGGGTTCTGGGGCCAACGTCCTGACTTTC. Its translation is CSAEGTGGSGANVLTF. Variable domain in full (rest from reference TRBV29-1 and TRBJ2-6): SAVISQKPSRDICQRGTSLTIQCQVDSQVTMMFWYRQQPGQSLTLIATANQGSEATYESGFVIDKFPISRPNLTFSTLTVSNMSPEDSSIYLCSAEGTGGSGANVLTFGAGSRLTVL.

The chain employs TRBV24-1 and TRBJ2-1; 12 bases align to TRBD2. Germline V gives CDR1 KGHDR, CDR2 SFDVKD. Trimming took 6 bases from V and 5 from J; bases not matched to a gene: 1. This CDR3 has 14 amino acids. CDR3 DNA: TGTGCCACCAGTTCTAGCGGGGGGGACAATGAGCAGTTCTTC. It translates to CATSSSGGDNEQFF.

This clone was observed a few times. The CDR3 is CASSEAIIAGGTPYEQYF. The CDR3 nucleotides read TGTGCCAGCAGTGAAGCGATAATAGCGGGGGGGACCCCCTACGAGCAGTACTTC. The rearrangement uses TRBV6-1 and TRBJ2-7; TRBD2 agrees at 11 bases. This CDR3 is 18 amino acids long. After removal of 0 bases from V and 2 bases from J, the junction contained 9 bases not matched to a gene. CDR1 is MNHNS, CDR2 SASEGT, per germline.

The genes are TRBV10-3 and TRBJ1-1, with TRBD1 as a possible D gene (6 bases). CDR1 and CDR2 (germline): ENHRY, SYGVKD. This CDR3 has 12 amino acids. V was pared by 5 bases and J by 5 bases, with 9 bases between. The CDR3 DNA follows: TGTGCCATCAGTACAGGGCCTACTGAAGCTTTCTTT. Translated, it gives CAISTGPTEAFF.

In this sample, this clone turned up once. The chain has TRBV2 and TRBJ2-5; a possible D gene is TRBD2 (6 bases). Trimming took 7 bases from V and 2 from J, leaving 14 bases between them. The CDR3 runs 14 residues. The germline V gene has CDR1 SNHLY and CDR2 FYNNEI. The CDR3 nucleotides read TGTGCCAGCAACGCGGGGAGGCAGCAAGAGACCCAGTACTTC. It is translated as CASNAGRQQETQYF.

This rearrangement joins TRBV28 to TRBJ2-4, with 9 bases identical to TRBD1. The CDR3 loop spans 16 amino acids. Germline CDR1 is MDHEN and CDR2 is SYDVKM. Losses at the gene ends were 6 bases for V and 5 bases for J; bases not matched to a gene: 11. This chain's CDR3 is CASSRGTGIVENIQYF. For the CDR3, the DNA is TGTGCCAGCAGCCGAGGGACAGGGATAGTTGAAAACATTCAGTACTTC. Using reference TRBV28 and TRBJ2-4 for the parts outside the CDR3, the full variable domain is DVKVTQSSRYLVKRTGEKVFLECVQDMDHENMFWYRQDPGLGLRLIYFSYDVKMKEKGDIPEGYSVSREKKERFSLILESASTNQTSMYLCASSRGTGIVENIQYFGAGTRLSVL.

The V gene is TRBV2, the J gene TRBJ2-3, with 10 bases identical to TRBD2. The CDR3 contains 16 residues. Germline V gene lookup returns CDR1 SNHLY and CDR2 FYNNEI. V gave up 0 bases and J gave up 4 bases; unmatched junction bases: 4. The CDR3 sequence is CASSEAGAGGADTQYF. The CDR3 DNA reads TGTGCCAGCAGTGAAGCGGGAGCGGGGGGGGCAGATACGCAGTATTTT.

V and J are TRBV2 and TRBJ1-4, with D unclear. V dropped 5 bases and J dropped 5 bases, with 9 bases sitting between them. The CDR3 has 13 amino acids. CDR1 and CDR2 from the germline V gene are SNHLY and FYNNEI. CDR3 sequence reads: CASSPDFNEKLFF. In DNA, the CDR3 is TGTGCCAGCAGTCCGGACTTCAATGAAAAACTGTTTTTT.

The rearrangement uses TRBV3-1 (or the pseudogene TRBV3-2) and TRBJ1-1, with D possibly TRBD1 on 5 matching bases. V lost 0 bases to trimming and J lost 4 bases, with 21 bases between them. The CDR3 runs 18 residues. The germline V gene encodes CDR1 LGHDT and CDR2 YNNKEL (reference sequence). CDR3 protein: CASSQDHGTGPRGTEAFF. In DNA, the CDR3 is TGTGCCAGCAGCCAAGATCATGGAACAGGACCGAGAGGCACTGAAGCTTTCTTT.

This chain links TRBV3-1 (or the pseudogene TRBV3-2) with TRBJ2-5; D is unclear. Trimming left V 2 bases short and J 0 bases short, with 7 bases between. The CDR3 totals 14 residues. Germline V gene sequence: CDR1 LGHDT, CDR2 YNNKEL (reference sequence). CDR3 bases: TGTGCCAGCAGCCAACGGGTTTACCAAGAGACCCAGTACTTC. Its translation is CASSQRVYQETQYF.

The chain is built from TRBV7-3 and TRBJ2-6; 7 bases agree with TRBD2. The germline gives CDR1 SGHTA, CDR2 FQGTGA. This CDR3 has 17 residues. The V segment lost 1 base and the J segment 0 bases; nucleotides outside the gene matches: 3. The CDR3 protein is CASSLRAGVSGANVLTF. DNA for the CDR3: TGTGCCAGCAGCTTAAGGGCGGGGGTCTCTGGGGCCAACGTCCTGACTTTC. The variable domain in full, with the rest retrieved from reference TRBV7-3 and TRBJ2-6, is GAGVSQTPSNKVTEKGKYVELRCDPISGHTALYWYRQSLGQGPEFLIYFQGTGAADDSGLPNDRFFAVRPEGSVSTLKIQRTERGDSAVYLCASSLRAGVSGANVLTFGAGSRLTVL.

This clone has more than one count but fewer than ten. The CDR3, as DNA: TGTGCCAGCAGCCAAGATGCGGCCGGGTTAGATGAAAAACTGTTTTTT. It encodes CASSQDAAGLDEKLFF. The rearrangement joins TRBV4-2 to TRBJ1-4; no clear D gene. From germline, CDR1 is LGHNA and CDR2 YNFKEQ. The length of the CDR3 is 16 residues. Deletions cut 0 bases from V and 6 bases from J, with 14 bases between.

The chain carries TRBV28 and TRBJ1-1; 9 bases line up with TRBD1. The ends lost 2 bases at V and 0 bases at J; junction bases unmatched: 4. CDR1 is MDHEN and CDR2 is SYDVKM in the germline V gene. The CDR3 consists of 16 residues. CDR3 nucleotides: TGTGCCAGCAGTTTAGGGGGGACAGGGCTGAACACTGAAGCTTTCTTT. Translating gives CASSLGGTGLNTEAFF. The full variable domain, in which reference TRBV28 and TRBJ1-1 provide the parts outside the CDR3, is DVKVTQSSRYLVKRTGEKVFLECVQDMDHENMFWYRQDPGLGLRLIYFSYDVKMKEKGDIPEGYSVSREKKERFSLILESASTNQTSMYLCASSLGGTGLNTEAFFGQGTRLTVV.

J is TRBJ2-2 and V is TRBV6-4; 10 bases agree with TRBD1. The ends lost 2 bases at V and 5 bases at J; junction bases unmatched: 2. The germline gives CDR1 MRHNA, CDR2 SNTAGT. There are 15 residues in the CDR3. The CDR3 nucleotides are TGTGCCAGCAGTGACCCGGACAGGGGGACCGGGGAGCTGTTTTTT. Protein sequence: CASSDPDRGTGELFF.

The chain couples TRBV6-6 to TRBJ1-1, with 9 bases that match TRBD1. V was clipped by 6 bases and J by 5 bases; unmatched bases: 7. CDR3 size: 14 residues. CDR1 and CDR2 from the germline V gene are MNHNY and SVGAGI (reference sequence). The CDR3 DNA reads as TGTGCCAGCAGGGCACAGGGGGCGCCAACTGAAGCTTTCTTT. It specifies CASRAQGAPTEAFF.

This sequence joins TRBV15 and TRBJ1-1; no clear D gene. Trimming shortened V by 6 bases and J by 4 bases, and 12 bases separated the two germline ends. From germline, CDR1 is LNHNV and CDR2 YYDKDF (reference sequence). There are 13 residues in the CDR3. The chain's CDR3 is CATRPTGSTEAFF. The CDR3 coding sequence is TGTGCCACCAGGCCCACGGGGTCCACTGAAGCTTTCTTT.

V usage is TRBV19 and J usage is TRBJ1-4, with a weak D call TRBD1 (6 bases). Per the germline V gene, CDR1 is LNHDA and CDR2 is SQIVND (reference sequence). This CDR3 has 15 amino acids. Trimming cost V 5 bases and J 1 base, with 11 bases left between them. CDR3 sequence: CASSWQTGTNEKLFF. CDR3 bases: TGTGCCAGTAGTTGGCAGACAGGAACTAATGAAAAACTGTTTTTT.

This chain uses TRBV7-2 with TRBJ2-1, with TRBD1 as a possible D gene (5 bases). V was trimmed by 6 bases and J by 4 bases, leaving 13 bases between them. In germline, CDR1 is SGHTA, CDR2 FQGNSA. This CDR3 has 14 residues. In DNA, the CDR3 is TGTGCCAGCAGGAGACGACAGATTTACAATGAGCAGTTCTTC. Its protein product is CASRRRQIYNEQFF.

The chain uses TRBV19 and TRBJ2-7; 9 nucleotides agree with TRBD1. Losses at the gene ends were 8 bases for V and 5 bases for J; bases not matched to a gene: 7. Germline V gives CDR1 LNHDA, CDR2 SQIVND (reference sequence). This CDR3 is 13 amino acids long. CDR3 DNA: TGTGCCAGTTCCGGGACAGGGCTGAACGAGCAGTACTTC. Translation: CASSGTGLNEQYF.

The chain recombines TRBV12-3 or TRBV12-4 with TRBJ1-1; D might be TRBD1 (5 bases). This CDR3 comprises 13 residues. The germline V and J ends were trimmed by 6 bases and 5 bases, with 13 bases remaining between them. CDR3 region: CASSPGGGTEAFF. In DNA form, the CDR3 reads TGTGCCAGCAGCCCCGGGGGGGGAACTGAAGCTTTCTTT.

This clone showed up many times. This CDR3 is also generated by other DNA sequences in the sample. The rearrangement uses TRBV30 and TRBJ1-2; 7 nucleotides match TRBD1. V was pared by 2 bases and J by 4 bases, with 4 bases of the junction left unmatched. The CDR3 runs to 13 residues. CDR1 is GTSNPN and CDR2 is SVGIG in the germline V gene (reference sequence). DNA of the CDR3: TGTGCCTGGAGTCGGGACAGACCCTATGGCTACACCTTC. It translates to CAWSRDRPYGYTF. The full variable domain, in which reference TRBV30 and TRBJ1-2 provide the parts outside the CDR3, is SQTIHQWPATLVQPVGSPLSLECTVEGTSNPNLYWYRQAAGRGLQLLFYSVGIGQISSEVPQNLSASRPQDRQFILSSKKLLLSDSGFYLCAWSRDRPYGYTFGSGTRLTVV.

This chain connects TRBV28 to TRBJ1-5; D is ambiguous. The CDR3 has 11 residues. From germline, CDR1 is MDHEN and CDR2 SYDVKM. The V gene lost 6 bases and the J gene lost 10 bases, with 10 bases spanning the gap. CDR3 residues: CASSTTGPQHF. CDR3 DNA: TGTGCCAGCAGCACTACGGGACCCCAGCATTTT.

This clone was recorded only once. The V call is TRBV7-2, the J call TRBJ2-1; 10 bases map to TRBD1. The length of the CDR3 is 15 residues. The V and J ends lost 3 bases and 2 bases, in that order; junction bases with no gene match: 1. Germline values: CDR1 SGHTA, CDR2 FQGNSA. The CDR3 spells CASSFGTGAYNEQFF. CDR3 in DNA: TGTGCCAGCAGCTTTGGGACAGGGGCCTACAATGAGCAGTTCTTC.

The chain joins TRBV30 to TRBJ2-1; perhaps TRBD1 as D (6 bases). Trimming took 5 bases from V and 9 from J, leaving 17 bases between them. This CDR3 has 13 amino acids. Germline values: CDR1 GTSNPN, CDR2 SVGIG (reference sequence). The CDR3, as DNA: TGTGCCTGGGGATACAGGGACGCGGGTGAGCAGTTCTTC. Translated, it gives CAWGYRDAGEQFF.

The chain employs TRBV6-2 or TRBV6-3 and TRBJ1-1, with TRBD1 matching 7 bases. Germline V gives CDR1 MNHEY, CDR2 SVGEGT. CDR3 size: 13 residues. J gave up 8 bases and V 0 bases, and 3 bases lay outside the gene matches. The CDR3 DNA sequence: TGTGCCAGCAGTTACTCGACAGGGTTGGAAGCTTTCTTT. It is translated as CASSYSTGLEAFF.

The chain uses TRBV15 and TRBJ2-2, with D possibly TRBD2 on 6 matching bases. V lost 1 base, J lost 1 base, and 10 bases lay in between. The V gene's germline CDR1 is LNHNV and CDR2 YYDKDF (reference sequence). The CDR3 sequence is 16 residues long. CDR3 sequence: CATSRVPRGNTGELFF. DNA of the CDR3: TGTGCCACCAGCAGAGTCCCGCGGGGGAACACCGGGGAGCTGTTTTTT. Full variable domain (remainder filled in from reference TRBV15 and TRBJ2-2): DAMVIQNPRYQVTQFGKPVTLSCSQTLNHNVMYWYQQKSSQAPKLLFHYYDKDFNNEADTPDNFQSRRPNTSFCFLDIRSPGLGDTAMYLCATSRVPRGNTGELFFGEGSRLTVL.